The TCR beta chain under discussion was sequenced for a study of blood T cell repertoires in COVID-19. Trimming cost V 1 base and J 7 bases, with 11 bases left between them. This CDR3 is built from 15 residues. Germline V gives CDR1 MNHNS, CDR2 SASEGT. Assay: immunoSEQ multiplex PCR; the TCRdb copy retains only in-frame clones and omits some. The sample contains fewer than 350,000 clones, approximately 90% of which appear only once. This clone was found many times. The source material was PBMCs or T cells enriched from blood (not recorded which). The J gene is TRBJ1-6, the V gene TRBV6-1, with D uncertain. This TCR was sampled from a woman between 40 and 50 years old with acute COVID-19. The CDR3 sequence: CASSEEEGSNSPLHF. In DNA form, the CDR3 reads TGTGCCAGCAGTGAAGAAGAGGGTTCGAATTCACCCCTCCACTTT.